This T cell receptor (beta chain) was obtained from a study of blood T cell repertoires in COVID-19 (TCRdb year 2020). For context, the study as a whole: Samples from collaborators originated in the United States, Italy and Spain and spanned both the acute and convalescent phases of COVID-19. Subjects who had been exposed to COVID-19, were actively infected with it, or had recovered from it provided the deeply sampled blood TCRbeta repertoires that made up the dataset. Where HLA class I and class II types were available, the types were taken from metadata supplied by the sample provider, not from assay-based typing. The material from the prospective study consisted of cDNA or gDNA derived from T cells, B-cell-depleted T cells, or PBMCs. The samples were drawn from two sources: the first 160 participants of the ongoing ImmuneRACE study, and fewer than 1,500 subjects contributed by 6 global collaborators. A de-identified subject ID, COVID-19 status, age in years and sex were almost always included in the sample metadata. The repertoires were released in a freely available public database intended as a resource for research on the immune response to SARS-CoV-2.

The collaborating institutions used their own protocols to collect whole blood in K2EDTA tubes. Collaborator samples were shipped for TCRbeta analysis as frozen whole blood, isolated PBMCs, or DNA extracted from either sample type. Summary of the overall study and its limitations: Clinical and demographic metadata were provided uncurated, with the amount varying by source and participant.

Based on the germline V gene (reference sequence), the CDR1 and CDR2 sequences are GTSNPN and SVGIG. V lost 0 bases and J lost 0 bases; the stretch between them is 12 bases long. The CDR3 measures 16 amino acids from cysteine to phenylalanine. The kept DNA is CDR3 alone, 48 bases in frame from the first base. TCRbeta CDR3 regions were amplified from genomic DNA using the immunoSEQ Assay, a bias-controlled multiplex PCR. Regarding the original processing steps: Nucleated cell counts per sample were estimated from amplification of reference gene primers within the assay. Sequence reads were collapsed and filtered to measure the absolute abundance of every unique TCRbeta CDR3 rearrangement. Productive Simpson clonality was computed per sample as the square root of Simpson's diversity index over productive rearrangements. The source is immuneACCESS, and TCRdb retained only in-frame sequences with V and J called. Part of the clones is not carried over; for the studies checked, unresolved V genes explain less than half of this, and the remainder is unexplained. The D gene and trimming were derived from the DNA, and the V and J assignments and clone size from that table. The sample yields fewer than 300,000 clones; 65% to 90% were counted once. Roughly 4.6% of the sample is taken by the ten largest.

Worth noting for this clone: Its antigen specificity is not known. No qualities accompany the bases; no much larger clone lies one base away.

This chain is built from TRBV30 and TRBJ2-1; the D segment cannot be called with confidence. The receptor was isolated from a man aged 50 to 59 with active or convalescent COVID-19. Sequencing was performed on peripheral blood. Here the CDR3 is given as CAWSVKRAASYNEQFF. The DNA sequence is TGTGCCTGGAGTGTCAAACGTGCGGCCTCCTACAATGAGCAGTTCTTC.